Each of the 14 T cell receptor beta chains below was sequenced from the same sample in a study of T cell repertoires in aging, cancer and after chemotherapy. Rearranged V-D-J TRB sequences were amplified with a mixed TRB-A/B primer pool. One entry per CDR3 protein, called by TCRdb with MiXCR from the multiplex PCR reads. In the table there are 2,500 to 3,000 distinct CDR3 sequences, about 24% of which are singletons. Amplification of TCR beta used genomic DNA extracted from peripheral blood. The sample comprised blood. All receptors derive from a human donor with a solid tumor.

This clonotype counts as medium-sized. The J gene is TRBJ1-1, the V gene TRBV19; D possibly corresponds to TRBD1 (5 bases). This CDR3 is 11 amino acids long. Trimming left V 7 bases short and J 5 bases short, with 8 bases between. Germline loops: CDR1 LNHDA, CDR2 SQIVND (reference sequence). DNA for the CDR3: TGTGCCAGTATCCGGGGGACTGAAGCTTTCTTT. Amino acid sequence: CASIRGTEAFF.

By share, this clonotype counts as large. The V gene is TRBV19, the J gene TRBJ2-2, with a possible D match to TRBD1 (6 bases). Germline lookup yields CDR1 LNHDA and CDR2 SQIVND (reference sequence). The CDR3 is 15 amino acids. V lost 2 bases to trimming and J lost 1 base, with 8 bases between them. The CDR3 DNA sequence: TGTGCCAGTAGTATACGGACAGTGAACACCGGGGAGCTGTTTTTT. Amino acids: CASSIRTVNTGELFF.

In its sample, this clonotype ranks as medium-sized (0.01 to 0.1%). The chain uses TRBV27 and TRBJ2-3; the D gene is possibly TRBD2 (6 bases). Germline loops: CDR1 MNHEY, CDR2 SMNVEV (reference sequence). CDR3 length: 15 residues. V was shortened by 8 bases and J by 0 bases, with 15 bases between the two germline ends. CDR3 nucleotide sequence: TGTGCCAGCGGCGGACTACCCCCTAGCACAGATACGCAGTATTTT. Translated, it gives CASGGLPPSTDTQYF.

Within the sample, this clonotype is medium-sized (0.01 to 0.1%). The rearrangement links TRBV6-6 to TRBJ2-1; no reliable D call. Deletions cut 5 bases from V and 1 base from J, with 15 bases between. This CDR3 region has 16 residues. CDR1 and CDR2 (germline): MNHNY, SVGAGI (reference sequence). The CDR3 reads CASSPRLSLSYNEQFF. The CDR3 DNA sequence: TGTGCCAGCAGTCCCCGACTTTCCCTTTCCTACAATGAGCAGTTCTTC.

This clonotype counts as large. The chain carries TRBV27 and TRBJ2-1; 11 positions match TRBD2. The CDR3 covers 17 residues. CDR1 and CDR2 from the germline V gene are MNHEY and SMNVEV (reference sequence). V was clipped by 8 bases and J by 3 bases; unmatched bases: 12. CDR3 sequence: CASRPGGGLAVYNEQFF. The CDR3 DNA sequence: TGTGCCAGCCGCCCAGGTGGGGGACTAGCGGTCTACAATGAGCAGTTCTTC.

This clonotype is large by share. The chain uses TRBV18 and TRBJ2-1; weak D call: TRBD2 (6 bases). Per the germline V gene, CDR1 is KGHSH and CDR2 is LQKENI. The CDR3 has 13 residues. V shed 0 bases and J shed 10 bases, with 10 bases lying between them. CDR3 DNA: TGTGCCAGCTCACCACCTCAGCGGGTGGAGCAGTTCTTC. Its protein is CASSPPQRVEQFF.

Judged by abundance, this clonotype is medium-sized (0.01 to 0.1%). The CDR3 DNA reads TGTGCCAGCAGCTTGGCTGCGACTAGCGGGAGGTCCGGCCACGAGCAGTACTTC. Its protein is CASSLAATSGRSGHEQYF. The chain recombines TRBV5-5 with TRBJ2-7; 13 bases align to TRBD2. CDR3 size: 18 residues. Per the germline V gene, CDR1 is SGHKS and CDR2 is YYEKEE (reference sequence). Trimming took 0 bases from V and 5 from J; bases not matched to a gene: 11.

This clonotype counts as medium-sized. This chain uses TRBV5-6 with TRBJ1-2; D is uncertain. Trimming took off 0 bases at V and 5 bases at J, with 5 bases between the two ends. Germline loops: CDR1 SGHDT, CDR2 YYEEEE. CDR3 size: 12 residues. The CDR3 DNA sequence: TGTGCCAGCAGCTTGGTGGGATATGGCTACACCTTC. This sequence encodes CASSLVGYGYTF.

Sample share makes this clonotype large. This chain joins TRBV19 and TRBJ2-3, with 7 bases that match TRBD1. The CDR3 has 12 amino acids. The V gene end was trimmed by 8 bases and the J gene end by 5 bases; junction bases not matched to a gene: 4. Germline V gene lookup returns CDR1 LNHDA and CDR2 SQIVND (reference sequence). The CDR3 region is CASGDREDTQYF. The CDR3 bases are TGTGCCAGTGGAGACAGGGAAGATACGCAGTATTTT. Looking up the rest from reference TRBV19 and TRBJ2-3 gives the full variable domain: DGGITQSPKYLFRKEGQNVTLSCEQNLNHDAMYWYRQDPGQGLRLIYYSQIVNDFQKGDIAEGYSVSREKKESFPLTVTSAQKNPTAFYLCASGDREDTQYFGPGTRLTVL.

By share, this clonotype ranks as medium-sized. The chain has TRBV12-3 or TRBV12-4 and TRBJ2-7; tentative D call: TRBD1 (5 bases). The CDR3 covers 14 residues. Trimming stripped 5 bases from V and 2 bases from J, with 13 bases between. CDR3 amino acids: CASSTQVPPYEQYF. CDR3 DNA sequence: TGTGCCAGCAGTACACAGGTCCCCCCCTACGAGCAGTACTTC.

Notes on this clonotype: A much larger clone sits a single nucleotide away, making a read error possible. The CDR3 nucleotides are TGTGCCAGCACAGGTGACATCACTAGCGCGGAGCAGTTCTTC. This codes for CASTGDITSAEQFF. The chain is built from TRBV6-1 and TRBJ2-1; 7 bases agree with TRBD2. Trimming cost V 7 bases and J 10 bases; bases outside gene matches: 13. The CDR3 extends over 14 amino acids. In germline, CDR1 is MNHNS, CDR2 SASEGT.

By sample share, this clonotype is medium-sized. The rearrangement uses TRBV6-1 and TRBJ2-3, with no clear D. Germline V gene lookup returns CDR1 MNHNS and CDR2 SASEGT. V was shortened by 1 base and J by 2 bases, with 1 base between the two germline ends. The CDR3 runs 12 residues. The CDR3 DNA reads TGTGCCAGCAGTGAAGTCACAGATACGCAGTATTTT. Amino acid sequence: CASSEVTDTQYF.

This clonotype counts as medium-sized (0.01 to 0.1%). V and J are TRBV19 and TRBJ2-3; 8 nucleotides align to TRBD1. The CDR3 extends over 15 amino acids. V lost 0 bases and J lost 6; bases outside the gene matches: 5. CDR1 and CDR2 (germline): LNHDA, SQIVND (reference sequence). CDR3 sequence: CASSIDRGRLDTQYF. Written as DNA, the CDR3 is TGTGCCAGTAGTATAGACAGGGGGCGACTGGATACGCAGTATTTT.

This chain joins TRBV7-9 and TRBJ2-7, with TRBD2 identical over 13 bases. This CDR3 has 17 amino acids. Germline CDR1 is SEHNR and CDR2 is FQNEAQ (reference sequence). The ends lost 5 bases at V and 2 bases at J; junction bases unmatched: 9. CDR3 loop: CASSPGTSGILPYEQYF. Here the CDR3 DNA reads TGTGCCAGCAGCCCCGGGACTAGCGGGATTCTCCCCTACGAGCAGTACTTC.